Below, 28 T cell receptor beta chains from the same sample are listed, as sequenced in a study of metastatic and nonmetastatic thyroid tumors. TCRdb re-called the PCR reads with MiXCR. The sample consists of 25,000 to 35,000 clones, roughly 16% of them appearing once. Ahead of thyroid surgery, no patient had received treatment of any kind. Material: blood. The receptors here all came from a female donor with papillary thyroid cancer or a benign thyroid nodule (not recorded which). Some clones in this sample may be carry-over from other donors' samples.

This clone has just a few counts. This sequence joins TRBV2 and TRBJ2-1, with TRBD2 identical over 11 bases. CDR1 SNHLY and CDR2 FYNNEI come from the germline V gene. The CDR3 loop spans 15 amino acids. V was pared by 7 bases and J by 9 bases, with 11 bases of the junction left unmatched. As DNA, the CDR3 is TGTGCCAGCATTGCAACTAGCGGGGGTTGGGGTGAGCAGTTCTTC. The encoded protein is CASIATSGGWGEQFF.

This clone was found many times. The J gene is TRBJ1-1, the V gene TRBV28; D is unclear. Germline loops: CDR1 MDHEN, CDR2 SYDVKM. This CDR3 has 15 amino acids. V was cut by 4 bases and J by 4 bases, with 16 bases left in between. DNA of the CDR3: TGTGCCAGCAGTTCCTTGGAACCATGGGGCACTGAAGCTTTCTTT. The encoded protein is CASSSLEPWGTEAFF.

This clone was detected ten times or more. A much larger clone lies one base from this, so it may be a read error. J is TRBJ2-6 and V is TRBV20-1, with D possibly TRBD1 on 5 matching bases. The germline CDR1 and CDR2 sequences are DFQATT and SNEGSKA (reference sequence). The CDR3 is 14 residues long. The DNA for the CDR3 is TGCAGTGCTAGAACGTCCTCTGGGGCCAACGTCCTGGCTTTC. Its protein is CSARTSSGANVLAF.

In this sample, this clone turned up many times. The CDR3 sequence: CASSPPSGGLGNEQFF. CDR3 nucleotides: TGTGCCAGCAGTCCCCCTAGCGGGGGGCTTGGTAATGAGCAGTTCTTC. The V gene is TRBV6-1, the J gene TRBJ2-1, with 11 bases matching TRBD2. Trimming took 5 bases from V and 7 from J; bases not matched to a gene: 10. Germline V gives CDR1 MNHNS, CDR2 SASEGT. The CDR3 spans 16 residues.

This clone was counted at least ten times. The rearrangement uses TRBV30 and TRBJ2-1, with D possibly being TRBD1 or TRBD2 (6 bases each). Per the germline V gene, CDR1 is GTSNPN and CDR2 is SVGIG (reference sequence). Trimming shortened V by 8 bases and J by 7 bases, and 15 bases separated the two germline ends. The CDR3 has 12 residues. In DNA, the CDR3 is TGTGCCGGGGGCCGAGGGGGGAATGAGCAGTTCTTC. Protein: CAGGRGGNEQFF. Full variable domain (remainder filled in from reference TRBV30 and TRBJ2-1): SQTIHQWPATLVQPVGSPLSLECTVEGTSNPNLYWYRQAAGRGLQLLFYSVGIGQISSEVPQNLSASRPQDRQFILSSKKLLLSDSGFYLCAGGRGGNEQFFGPGTRLTVL.

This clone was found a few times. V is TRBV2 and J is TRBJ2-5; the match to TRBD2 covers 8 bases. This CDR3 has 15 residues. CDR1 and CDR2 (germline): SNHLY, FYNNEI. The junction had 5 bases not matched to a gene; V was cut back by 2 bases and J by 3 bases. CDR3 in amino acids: CASSESGTREETQYF. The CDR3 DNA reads TGTGCCAGCAGTGAATCCGGGACTAGGGAAGAGACCCAGTACTTC. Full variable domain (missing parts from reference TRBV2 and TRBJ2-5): EPEVTQTPSHQVTQMGQEVILRCVPISNHLYFYWYRQILGQKVEFLVSFYNNEISEKSEIFDDQFSVERPDGSNFTLKIRSTKLEDSAMYFCASSESGTREETQYFGPGTRLLVL.

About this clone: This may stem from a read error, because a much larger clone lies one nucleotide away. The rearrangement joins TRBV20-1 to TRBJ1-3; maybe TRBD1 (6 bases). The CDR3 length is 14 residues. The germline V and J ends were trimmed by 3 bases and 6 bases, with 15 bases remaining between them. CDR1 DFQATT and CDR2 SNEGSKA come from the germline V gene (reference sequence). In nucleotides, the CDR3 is TGCAGTGCTAGGGCGCAGGGGAACGTAAACACCATATATTTT. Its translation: CSARAQGNVNTIYF.

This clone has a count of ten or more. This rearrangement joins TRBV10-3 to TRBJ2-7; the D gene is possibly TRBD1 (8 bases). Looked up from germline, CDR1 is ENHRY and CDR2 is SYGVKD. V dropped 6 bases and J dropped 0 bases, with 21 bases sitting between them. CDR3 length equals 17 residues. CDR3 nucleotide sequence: TGTGCCATCAGGATAGGGGGGGGGACAGGTATCTCCTACGAGCAGTACTTC. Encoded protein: CAIRIGGGTGISYEQYF.

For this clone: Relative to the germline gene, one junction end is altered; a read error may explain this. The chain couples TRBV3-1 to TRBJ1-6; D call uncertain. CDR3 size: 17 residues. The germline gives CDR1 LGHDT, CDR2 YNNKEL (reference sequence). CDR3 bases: TGTGCCAGCAGCCACCCCCCCTTGGAGAGGTTGAATTCACCACTCCACTTT. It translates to CASSHPPLERLNSPLHF.

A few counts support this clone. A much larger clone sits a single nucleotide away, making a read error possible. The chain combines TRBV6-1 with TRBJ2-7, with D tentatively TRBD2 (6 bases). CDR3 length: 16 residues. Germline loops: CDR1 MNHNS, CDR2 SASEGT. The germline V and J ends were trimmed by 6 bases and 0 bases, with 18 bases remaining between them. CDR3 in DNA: TGTGCCAGCAGGAGGACTAACGGGCCAAGCTCCTACGAGCAGTACTTC. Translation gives CASRRTNGPSSYEQYF.

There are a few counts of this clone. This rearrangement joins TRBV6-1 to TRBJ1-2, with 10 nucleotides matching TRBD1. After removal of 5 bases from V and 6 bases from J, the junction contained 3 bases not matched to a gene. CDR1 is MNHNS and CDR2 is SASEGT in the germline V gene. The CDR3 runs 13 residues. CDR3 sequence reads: CASSRQGADGYTF. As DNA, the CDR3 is TGTGCCAGCAGTAGACAGGGGGCGGATGGCTACACCTTC.

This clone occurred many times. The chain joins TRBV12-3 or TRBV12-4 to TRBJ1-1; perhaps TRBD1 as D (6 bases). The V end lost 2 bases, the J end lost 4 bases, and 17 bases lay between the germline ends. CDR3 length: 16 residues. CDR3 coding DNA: TGTGCCAGCAGTTTAAATTCCCCAGGGGCGGGCACTGAAGCTTTCTTT. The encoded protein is CASSLNSPGAGTEAFF.

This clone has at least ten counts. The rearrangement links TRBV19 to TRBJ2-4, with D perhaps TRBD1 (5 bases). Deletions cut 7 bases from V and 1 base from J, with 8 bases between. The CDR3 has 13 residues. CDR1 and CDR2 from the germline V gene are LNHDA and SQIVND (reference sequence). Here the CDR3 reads CASKGYAKNIQYF. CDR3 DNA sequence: TGTGCCAGTAAGGGGTATGCCAAAAACATTCAGTACTTC.

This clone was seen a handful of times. CDR3 loop: CASSRGTYYEQYF. The CDR3 DNA is TGTGCCAGCAGTCGCGGGACATACTACGAGCAGTACTTC. V gene TRBV2 combines with J gene TRBJ2-7, with D perhaps TRBD1 or TRBD2 (6 bases each). There are 13 residues in the CDR3. Between the trimmed V and J ends, which lost 5 bases and 3 bases, there was a span of 11 bases. Per the germline V gene, CDR1 is SNHLY and CDR2 is FYNNEI.

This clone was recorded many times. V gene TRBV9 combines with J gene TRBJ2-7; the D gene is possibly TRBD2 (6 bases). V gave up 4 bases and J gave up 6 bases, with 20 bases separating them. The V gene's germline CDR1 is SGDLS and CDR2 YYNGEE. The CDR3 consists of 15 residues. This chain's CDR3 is CASSTPGRGIGEQYF. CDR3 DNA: TGTGCCAGCAGCACACCGGGACGGGGGATCGGCGAGCAGTACTTC.

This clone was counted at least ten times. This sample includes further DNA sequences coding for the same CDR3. The CDR3 here is CASSYGTSREQYF. The CDR3 nucleotides are TGTGCCAGCAGCTACGGGACTAGCCGCGAGCAGTACTTC. The chain is built from TRBV11-3 and TRBJ2-7; TRBD2 aligns across 9 bases. Germline V CDR1 and CDR2: SGHNT, YENEEA. Trimming cost V 4 bases and J 6 bases; bases outside gene matches: 4. The CDR3 runs 13 residues. The full variable domain, completed using reference TRBV11-3 and TRBJ2-7, is EAGVVQSPRYKIIEKKQPVAFWCNPISGHNTLYWYLQNLGQGPELLIRYENEEAVDDSQLPKDRFSAERLKGVDSTLKIQPAELGDSAVYLCASSYGTSREQYFGPGTRLTVT.

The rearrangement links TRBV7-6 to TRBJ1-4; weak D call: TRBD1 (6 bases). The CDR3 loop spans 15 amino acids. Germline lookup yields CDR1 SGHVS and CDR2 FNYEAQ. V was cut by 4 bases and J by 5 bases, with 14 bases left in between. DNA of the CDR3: TGTGCCAGCAGCTCTACAGGGAGTAAGAATGAAAAACTGTTTTTT. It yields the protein CASSSTGSKNEKLFF.

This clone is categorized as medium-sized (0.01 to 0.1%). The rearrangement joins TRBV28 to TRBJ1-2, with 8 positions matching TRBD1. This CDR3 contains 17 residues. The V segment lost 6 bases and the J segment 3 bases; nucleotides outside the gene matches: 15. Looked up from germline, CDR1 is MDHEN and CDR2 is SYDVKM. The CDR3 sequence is CASRPPIPGQAYYGYTF. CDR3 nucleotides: TGTGCCAGCAGACCACCGATTCCGGGACAGGCGTACTATGGCTACACCTTC.

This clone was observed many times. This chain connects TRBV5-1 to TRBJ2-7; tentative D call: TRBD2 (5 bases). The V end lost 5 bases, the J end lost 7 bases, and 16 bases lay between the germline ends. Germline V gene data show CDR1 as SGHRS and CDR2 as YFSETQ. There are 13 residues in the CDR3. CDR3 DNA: TGCGCCAGCAGTTTTGACCGGAGGTGGGAGCAGTACTTC. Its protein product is CASSFDRRWEQYF.

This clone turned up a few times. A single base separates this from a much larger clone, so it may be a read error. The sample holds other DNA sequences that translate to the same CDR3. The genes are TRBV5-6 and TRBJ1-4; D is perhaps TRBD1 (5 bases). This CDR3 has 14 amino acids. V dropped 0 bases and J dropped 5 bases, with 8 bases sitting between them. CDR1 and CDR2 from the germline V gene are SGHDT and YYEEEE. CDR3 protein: CASSLARDNEKLFF. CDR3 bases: TGTGCCAGCAGCTTGGCACGGGACAATGAAAAACTGTTTTTT.

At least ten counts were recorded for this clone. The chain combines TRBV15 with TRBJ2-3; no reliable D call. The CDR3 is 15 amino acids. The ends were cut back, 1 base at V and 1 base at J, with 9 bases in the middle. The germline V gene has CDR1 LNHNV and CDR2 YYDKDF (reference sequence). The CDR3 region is CATSRVGFGTDTQYF. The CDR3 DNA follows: TGTGCCACCAGCAGAGTTGGGTTTGGCACAGATACGCAGTATTTT.

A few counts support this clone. CDR3 protein: CASGPGLAGGGTDTQYF. CDR3 coding DNA: TGTGCTAGTGGTCCCGGACTAGCGGGGGGGGGGACAGATACGCAGTATTTT. The chain is built from TRBV12-5 and TRBJ2-3, with 15 nucleotides matching TRBD2. The CDR3 runs to 17 residues. CDR1 is LGHNT and CDR2 is FRNRAP in the germline V gene. J was trimmed by 3 bases and V by 5 bases; bases with no gene match: 6.

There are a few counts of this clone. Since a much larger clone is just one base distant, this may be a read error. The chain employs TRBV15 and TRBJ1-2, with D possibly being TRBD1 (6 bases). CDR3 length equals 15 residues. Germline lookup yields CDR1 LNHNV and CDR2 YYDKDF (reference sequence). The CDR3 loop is CATSRDRRTAYGCTF. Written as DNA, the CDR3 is TGTGCCACCAGCAGAGATCGACGGACAGCCTATGGCTGCACCTTC.

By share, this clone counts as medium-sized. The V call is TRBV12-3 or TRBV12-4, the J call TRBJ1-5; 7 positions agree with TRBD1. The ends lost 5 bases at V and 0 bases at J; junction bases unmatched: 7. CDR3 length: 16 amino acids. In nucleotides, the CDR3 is TGTGCCAGCAGTCCCGAGACAGGGCATAGCAATCAGCCCCAGCATTTT. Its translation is CASSPETGHSNQPQHF.

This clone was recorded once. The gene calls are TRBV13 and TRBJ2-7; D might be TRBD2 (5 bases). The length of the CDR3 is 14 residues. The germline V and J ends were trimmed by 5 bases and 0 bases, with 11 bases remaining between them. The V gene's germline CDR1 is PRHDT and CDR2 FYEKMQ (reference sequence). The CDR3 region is CASSLLAGSYEQYF. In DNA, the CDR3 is TGTGCCAGCAGCCTTCTTGCGGGCTCCTACGAGCAGTACTTC.

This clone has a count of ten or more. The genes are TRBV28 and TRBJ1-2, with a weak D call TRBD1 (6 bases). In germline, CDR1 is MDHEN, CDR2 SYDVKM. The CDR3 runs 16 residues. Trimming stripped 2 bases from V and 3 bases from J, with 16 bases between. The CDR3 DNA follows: TGTGCCAGCAGTTTAGTGACAGGTCCTATTCACTATGGCTACACCTTC. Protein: CASSLVTGPIHYGYTF.

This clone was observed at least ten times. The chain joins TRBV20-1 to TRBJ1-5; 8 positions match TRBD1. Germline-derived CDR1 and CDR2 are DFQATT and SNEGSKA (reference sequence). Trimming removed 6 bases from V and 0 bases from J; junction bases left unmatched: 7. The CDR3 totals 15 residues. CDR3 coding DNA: TGCAGTGCAAAGAGGACAGGGAATAGCAATCAGCCCCAGCATTTT. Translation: CSAKRTGNSNQPQHF.

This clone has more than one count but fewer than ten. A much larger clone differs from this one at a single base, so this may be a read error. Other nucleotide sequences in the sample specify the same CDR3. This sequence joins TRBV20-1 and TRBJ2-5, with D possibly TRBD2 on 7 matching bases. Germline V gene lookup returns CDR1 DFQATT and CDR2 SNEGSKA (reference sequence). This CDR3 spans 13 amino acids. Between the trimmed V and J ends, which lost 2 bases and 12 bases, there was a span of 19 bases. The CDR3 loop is CSARSLAGAREYF. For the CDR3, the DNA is TGCAGTGCTAGATCCCTGGCGGGGGCCCGGGAGTACTTC.